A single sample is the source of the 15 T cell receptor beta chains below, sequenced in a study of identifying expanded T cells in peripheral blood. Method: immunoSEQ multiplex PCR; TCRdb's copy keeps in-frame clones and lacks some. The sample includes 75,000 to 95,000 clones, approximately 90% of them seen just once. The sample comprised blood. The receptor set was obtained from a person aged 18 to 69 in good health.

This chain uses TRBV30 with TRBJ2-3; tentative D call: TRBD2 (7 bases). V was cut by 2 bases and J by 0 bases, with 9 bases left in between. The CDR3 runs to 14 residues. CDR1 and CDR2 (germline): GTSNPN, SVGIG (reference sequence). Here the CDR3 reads CAWSKGGSTDTQYF. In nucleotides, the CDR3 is TGTGCCTGGAGTAAGGGGGGGAGCACAGATACGCAGTATTTT.

The CDR3 sequence is CASTSGGADNEKLFF. The DNA of the CDR3 is TGTGCCAGTACCTCGGGGGGAGCAGATAATGAAAAACTGTTTTTT. This chain joins TRBV19 and TRBJ1-4; TRBD1 might be the D (5 bases). The CDR3 consists of 15 residues. Trimming removed 7 bases from V and 4 bases from J, with 16 bases in between. Germline V gene data show CDR1 as LNHDA and CDR2 as SQIVND (reference sequence).

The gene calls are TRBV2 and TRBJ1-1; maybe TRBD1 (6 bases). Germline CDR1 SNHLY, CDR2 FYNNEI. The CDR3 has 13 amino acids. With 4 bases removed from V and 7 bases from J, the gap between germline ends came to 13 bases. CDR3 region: CASSGGHFGEAFF. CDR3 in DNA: TGTGCCAGCAGTGGGGGACATTTCGGTGAAGCTTTCTTT.

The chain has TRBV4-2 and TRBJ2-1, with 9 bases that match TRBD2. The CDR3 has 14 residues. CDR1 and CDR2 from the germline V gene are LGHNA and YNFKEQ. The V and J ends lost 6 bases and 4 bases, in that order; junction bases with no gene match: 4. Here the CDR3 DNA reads TGTGCCAGCAGTGCTAGCGGGAAGTACAATGAGCAGTTCTTC. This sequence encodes CASSASGKYNEQFF.

DNA for the CDR3: TGTGCCACCAGCCCATCGGATACTGAAGCTTTCTTT. Residues: CATSPSDTEAFF. The chain couples TRBV15 to TRBJ1-1; no clear D gene. Per the germline V gene, CDR1 is LNHNV and CDR2 is YYDKDF (reference sequence). The CDR3 spans 12 residues. V was pared by 5 bases and J by 5 bases, with 9 bases between.

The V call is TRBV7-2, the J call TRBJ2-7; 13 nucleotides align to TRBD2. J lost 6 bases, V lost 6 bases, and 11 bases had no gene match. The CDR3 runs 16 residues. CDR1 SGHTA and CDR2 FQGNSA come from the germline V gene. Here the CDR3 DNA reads TGTGCCAGCAGTCCCGGGACTAGCGGGAAGGGTCGCGAGCAGTACTTC. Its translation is CASSPGTSGKGREQYF.

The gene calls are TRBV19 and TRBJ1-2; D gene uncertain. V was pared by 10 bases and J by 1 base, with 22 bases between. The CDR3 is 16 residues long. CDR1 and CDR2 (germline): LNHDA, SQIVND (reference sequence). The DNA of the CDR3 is TGTGCCACAAAACCTCCAAGGGTGGAGTATAACTATGGCTACACCTTC. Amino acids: CATKPPRVEYNYGYTF.

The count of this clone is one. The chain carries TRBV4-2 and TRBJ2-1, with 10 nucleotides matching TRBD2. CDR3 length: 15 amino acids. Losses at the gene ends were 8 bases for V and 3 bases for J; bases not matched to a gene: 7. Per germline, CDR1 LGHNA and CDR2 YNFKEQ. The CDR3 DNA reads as TGTGCCAGCGGTTCTAGCGGGGGCCTCTACAATGAGCAGTTCTTC. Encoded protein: CASGSSGGLYNEQFF.

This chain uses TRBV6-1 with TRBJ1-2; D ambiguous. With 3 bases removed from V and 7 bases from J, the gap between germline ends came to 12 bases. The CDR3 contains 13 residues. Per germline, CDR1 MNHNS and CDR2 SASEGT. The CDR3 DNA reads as TGTGCCAGCAGTGAGGTAAGGGATGCTGGCTACACCTTC. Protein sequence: CASSEVRDAGYTF.

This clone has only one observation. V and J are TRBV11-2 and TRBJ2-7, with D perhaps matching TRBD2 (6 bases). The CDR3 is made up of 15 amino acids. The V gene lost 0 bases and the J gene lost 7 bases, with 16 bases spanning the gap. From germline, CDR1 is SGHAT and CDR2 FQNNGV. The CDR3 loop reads CASSLDLRGAGEQYF. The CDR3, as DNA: TGTGCCAGCAGCTTAGATCTACGGGGCGCGGGGGAGCAGTACTTC.

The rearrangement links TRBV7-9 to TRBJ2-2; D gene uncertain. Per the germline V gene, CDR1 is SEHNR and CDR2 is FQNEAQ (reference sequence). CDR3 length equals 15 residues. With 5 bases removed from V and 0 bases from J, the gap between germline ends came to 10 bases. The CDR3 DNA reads TGTGCCAGCAGCAAGCCCCAGGCGAACACCGGGGAGCTGTTTTTT. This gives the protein CASSKPQANTGELFF.

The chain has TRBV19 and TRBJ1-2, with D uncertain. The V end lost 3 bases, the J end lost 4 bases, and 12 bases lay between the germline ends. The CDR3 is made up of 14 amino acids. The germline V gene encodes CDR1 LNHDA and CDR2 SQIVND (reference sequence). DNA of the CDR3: TGTGCCAGTAGTATCTACCTTGCGAGCTATGGCTACACCTTC. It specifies CASSIYLASYGYTF. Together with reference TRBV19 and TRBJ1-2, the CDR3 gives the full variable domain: DGGITQSPKYLFRKEGQNVTLSCEQNLNHDAMYWYRQDPGQGLRLIYYSQIVNDFQKGDIAEGYSVSREKKESFPLTVTSAQKNPTAFYLCASSIYLASYGYTFGSGTRLTVV.

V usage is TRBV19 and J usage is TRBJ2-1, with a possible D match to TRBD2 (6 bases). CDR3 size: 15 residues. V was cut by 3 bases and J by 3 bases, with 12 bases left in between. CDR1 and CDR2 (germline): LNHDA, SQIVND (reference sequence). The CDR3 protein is CASSMKGSGYNEQFF. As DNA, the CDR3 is TGTGCCAGTAGTATGAAGGGTAGCGGCTACAATGAGCAGTTCTTC.

The CDR3 sequence: CASSVTYSYEQYF. The CDR3 nucleotides read TGTGCCAGCTCTGTCACATACTCCTACGAGCAGTACTTC. The chain recombines TRBV14 with TRBJ2-7; D ambiguous. V was pared by 8 bases and J by 0 bases, with 11 bases between. The CDR3 has 13 residues. Germline assignment: CDR1 SGHDN and CDR2 FVKESK.

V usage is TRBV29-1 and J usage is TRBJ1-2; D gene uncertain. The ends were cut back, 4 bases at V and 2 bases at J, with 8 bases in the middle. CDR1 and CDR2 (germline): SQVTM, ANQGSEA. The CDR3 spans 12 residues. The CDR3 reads CSVVEGNYGYTF. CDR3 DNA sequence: TGCAGCGTTGTGGAAGGGAACTATGGCTACACCTTC.